The sequence of this TCR beta chain was determined in a study of T cells after yellow fever vaccination. Synthesis of TCR cDNA relied on 5'RACE template switching, which attached a universal primer site and UMIs. TCRdb passed the 5' RACE reads through MiXCR, listing each CDR3 protein once. The sample carries about 360,000 distinct CDR3 sequences, more than 5.5% recorded once. Overall study results and limits: A small share of clonotypes appeared in both CD4 and CD8 compartments. Post-booster repertoires again held most primary-vaccination clones (roughly 95% CD4, roughly 88% CD8).

This clonotype was seen at least ten times. The antigen is undetermined. Trimming removed 11 bases from V and 7 bases from J; junction bases left unmatched: 16. The length of the CDR3 is 15 residues. Looked up from germline, CDR1 is LNHNV and CDR2 is YYDKDF (reference sequence). The material sequenced was PBMCs, taken 5 days after the yellow fever booster vaccination. The rearrangement links TRBV15 to TRBJ2-2; 7 positions agree with TRBD2. This receptor was identified in a man younger than 45 who received the YFV17D yellow fever vaccine. The CDR3, as DNA: TGTGCCCCCATTAGAGCGGGAAAGTTTGACGGGGAGCTGTTTTTT. Translated: CAPIRAGKFDGELFF. The entire variable domain, with the rest obtained from reference TRBV15 and TRBJ2-2, is as follows: DAMVIQNPRYQVTQFGKPVTLSCSQTLNHNVMYWYQQKSSQAPKLLFHYYDKDFNNEADTPDNFQSRRPNTSFCFLDIRSPGLGDTAMYLCAPIRAGKFDGELFFGEGSRLTVL.